The rows below give T cell receptor beta chains drawn from one sample of a study of shared clonotypes between healthy human individuals. Data came from immunoSEQ multiplex PCR; TCRdb stores just in-frame clones and leaves some out. The sample consists of about 96,000 clones, more than 45% of them appearing once. Material: PBMCs. The receptors were gathered from a woman aged 40 to 50 in good health. Some clones in this sample may be carry-over from other donors' samples. The CDR3 runs from the conserved cysteine through the conserved F or W. The D gene is left open where the match is weak.

V gene,D gene,J gene,CDR3 protein
TRBV29-1,NA,TRBJ1-1,CSVEMWGNGNTEAFF
TRBV19,NA,TRBJ2-2,CASTQGYTGELFF
TRBV29-1,TRBD1,TRBJ1-1,CSVGQGLGTEAFF
TRBV7-7,NA,TRBJ2-5,CASSTSPGQETQYF
TRBV5-1,TRBD1,TRBJ2-5,CASSRGQEETQYF
TRBV18,TRBD1,TRBJ1-2,CASSLDRVESGYTF
TRBV7-2,NA,TRBJ2-5,CASSLGSSIDETQYF
TRBV2,NA,TRBJ2-5,CASRTPADGETQYF
TRBV19,NA,TRBJ2-7,CASSRGPSEQYF
TRBV7-2,TRBD2,TRBJ2-7,CASSPSGTSVYYEQYF
TRBV6-4,NA,TRBJ2-5,CASSERAEETQYF
TRBV5-1,NA,TRBJ2-7,CASSLEGRGEQYF
TRBV19,NA,TRBJ2-7,CASSIGVVYEQYF
TRBV6-6,NA,TRBJ2-6,CASSSQGTSGANVLTF
TRBV9,TRBD2,TRBJ2-1,CASSVPIEREGPGDEQFF
TRBV7-3,NA,TRBJ1-6,CASSLSSYNSPLHF
TRBV2,NA,TRBJ1-2,CASSEVGRTVSSYTF
TRBV19,NA,TRBJ1-4,CASSTMATNEKLFF
TRBV7-9,TRBD1,TRBJ2-7,CASSLGQGFHEQYF
TRBV29-1,NA,TRBJ2-1,CSVGLAGAYNEQFF
TRBV15,NA,TRBJ1-5,CATSREGNQPQHF
TRBV18,NA,TRBJ1-2,CASSPDTRSYGYTF
TRBV2,TRBD1,TRBJ1-6,CASSKPGTAYNSPLHF
TRBV7-8,NA,TRBJ2-7,CASSFGLSPYEQYF
TRBV7-8,NA,TRBJ1-5,CASSLAAGSGNQPQHF
TRBV30,NA,TRBJ1-6,CAWSLREGYYNSPLHF
TRBV5-4,NA,TRBJ1-6,CASSNSGSPLHF